This passage covers 31 T cell receptor beta chains from one sample sequenced in a study of blood T cell repertoires in COVID-19. TCRdb keeps only in-frame clones here, not all; method: immunoSEQ multiplex PCR. The sample records about 67,000 clones, around nine tenths being singletons. The sample consisted of peripheral blood. The receptors stem from a woman aged 55-69 years with acute or convalescent COVID-19.

As DNA, the CDR3 is TGTGCCAGCAGCTTACGGACAGCTACCTTCGGTGAAGCTTTCTTT. This sequence encodes CASSLRTATFGEAFF. The chain joins TRBV11-1 to TRBJ1-1, with D tentatively TRBD1 (6 bases). V dropped 2 bases and J dropped 7 bases, with 17 bases sitting between them. This CDR3 contains 15 residues. Per the germline V gene, CDR1 is SGHAT and CDR2 is FQDESV (reference sequence).

This CDR3 reads CASTIEQGGEKLFF. The CDR3 DNA sequence: TGTGCCAGTACCATCGAACAGGGTGGTGAAAAACTGTTTTTT. The rearrangement links TRBV19 to TRBJ1-4, with D possibly TRBD1 on 6 matching bases. The CDR3 consists of 14 residues. Germline V gene lookup returns CDR1 LNHDA and CDR2 SQIVND (reference sequence). Between the trimmed V and J ends, which lost 7 bases and 7 bases, there was a span of 16 bases.

This sequence joins TRBV29-1 and TRBJ1-2; 9 bases are a match to TRBD1. The J segment lost 5 bases and the V segment lost 8 bases, leaving 21 bases of the junction unmatched. The length of the CDR3 is 17 residues. Germline loops: CDR1 SQVTM, CDR2 ANQGSEA. The CDR3 sequence is CSFKGPGSDRGQYGYTF. The DNA for the CDR3 is TGCAGCTTCAAGGGCCCCGGTTCGGACAGGGGACAGTATGGCTACACCTTC. Looking up the rest from reference TRBV29-1 and TRBJ1-2 gives the full variable domain: SAVISQKPSRDICQRGTSLTIQCQVDSQVTMMFWYRQQPGQSLTLIATANQGSEATYESGFVIDKFPISRPNLTFSTLTVSNMSPEDSSIYLCSFKGPGSDRGQYGYTFGSGTRLTVV.

The chain joins TRBV6-6 to TRBJ2-3; TRBD2 is a possible D gene (5 bases). The V end lost 6 bases, the J end lost 1 base, and 11 bases lay between the germline ends. The CDR3 is 14 residues long. Germline values: CDR1 MNHNY, CDR2 SVGAGI (reference sequence). DNA for the CDR3: TGTGCCAGCAGGAGGGATGGGGGCACAGATACGCAGTATTTT. It yields the protein CASRRDGGTDTQYF.

This chain uses TRBV3-1 (or the pseudogene TRBV3-2) with TRBJ1-2; 9 bases map to TRBD1. The CDR3 extends over 18 amino acids. Trimming cost V 3 bases and J 5 bases; bases outside gene matches: 16. Germline CDR1 reads LGHDT; CDR2 reads YNNKEL (reference sequence). The CDR3: CASSQRVPFGTGRYGYTF. Written as DNA, the CDR3 is TGTGCCAGCAGCCAGAGGGTCCCTTTTGGGACAGGGCGATATGGCTACACCTTC.

This sequence joins TRBV11-3 and TRBJ1-6; D ambiguous. Germline V gene sequence: CDR1 SGHNT, CDR2 YENEEA. The ends were cut back, 1 base at V and 10 bases at J, with 8 bases in the middle. The CDR3 is 13 amino acids. The CDR3 protein is CASSLGAGSPLHF. In nucleotides, the CDR3 is TGTGCCAGCAGCTTAGGGGCAGGATCACCCCTCCACTTT.

The J gene is TRBJ2-1, the V gene TRBV30, with 12 bases identical to TRBD2. The germline gives CDR1 GTSNPN, CDR2 SVGIG (reference sequence). V gave up 0 bases and J gave up 8 bases; unmatched junction bases: 5. This CDR3 is 15 amino acids long. CDR3 in amino acids: CAWSVPGLAGDEQFF. The CDR3 DNA reads TGTGCCTGGAGTGTCCCGGGACTAGCGGGCGATGAGCAGTTCTTC.

This clone has just one count. The chain recombines TRBV4-3 with TRBJ2-3; maybe TRBD1 (5 bases). This CDR3 comprises 15 residues. The V end lost 0 bases, the J end lost 7 bases, and 14 bases lay between the germline ends. Germline CDR1 and CDR2: LGHNA and YSLEER. The CDR3 region is CASSQEMGPEYTQYF. The CDR3 region has the DNA TGCGCCAGCAGCCAAGAAATGGGGCCGGAATATACGCAGTATTTT.

This clone was counted once. The chain recombines TRBV2 with TRBJ1-5; TRBD1 matches 10 bases. Germline V gives CDR1 SNHLY, CDR2 FYNNEI. The CDR3 loop spans 14 amino acids. The V and J ends lost 4 bases and 7 bases, in that order; junction bases with no gene match: 4. This CDR3 is CASSGRQGAQPQHF. The CDR3 region has the DNA TGTGCCAGCAGTGGGCGACAGGGGGCACAGCCCCAGCATTTT.

This sequence joins TRBV2 and TRBJ1-6, with TRBD1 matching 7 bases. Germline CDR1 SNHLY, CDR2 FYNNEI. The CDR3 sequence is 15 residues long. Unmatched junction bases numbered 8, after V lost 7 bases and J lost 5 bases. The CDR3 DNA follows: TGTGCCAGCACCAGGACAGGATCAAATAATTCACCCCTCCACTTT. Protein: CASTRTGSNNSPLHF.

The chain couples TRBV6-2 or TRBV6-3 to TRBJ1-1; D is undetermined. The CDR3 length is 14 residues. The V gene's germline CDR1 is MNHEY and CDR2 SVGEGT. Deletions cut 2 bases from V and 6 bases from J, with 13 bases between. For the CDR3, the DNA is TGTGCCAGCAGTTACCATAAATCGGGATCTGAAGCTTTCTTT. As protein: CASSYHKSGSEAFF.

This clone was seen just once. The rearrangement uses TRBV3-1 (or the pseudogene TRBV3-2) and TRBJ2-7, with D possibly being TRBD2 (5 bases). The CDR3 is 13 residues long. The germline V gene has CDR1 LGHDT and CDR2 YNNKEL (reference sequence). Trimming took off 4 bases at V and 7 bases at J, with 14 bases between the two ends. CDR3 in amino acids: CASSRRVGGEQYV. CDR3 bases: TGTGCCAGCAGCCGTAGGGTTGGCGGGGAGCAGTACGTC.

The J gene is TRBJ1-1, the V gene TRBV5-1; no clear D gene. The CDR3 consists of 13 residues. From germline, CDR1 is SGHRS and CDR2 YFSETQ. V was pared by 1 base and J by 4 bases, with 8 bases between. CDR3 in amino acids: CASSLNRGTEAFF. CDR3 bases: TGCGCCAGCAGCTTGAACCGGGGCACTGAAGCTTTCTTT.

The chain links TRBV6-1 to TRBJ2-7; 8 bases map to TRBD1. V was clipped by 6 bases and J by 6 bases; unmatched bases: 4. Looked up from germline, CDR1 is MNHNS and CDR2 is SASEGT. The CDR3 has 12 amino acids. The CDR3 DNA follows: TGTGCCAGCAGCCAGGACAGGGTCGAGCAGTACGTC. Its protein product is CASSQDRVEQYV.

V and J are TRBV7-3 and TRBJ1-1; a possible D gene is TRBD1 (5 bases). The length of the CDR3 is 14 residues. Trimming stripped 5 bases from V and 1 base from J, with 11 bases between. In germline, CDR1 is SGHTA, CDR2 FQGTGA. The CDR3 protein is CASSPGGKNTEAFF. The CDR3 nucleotides are TGTGCCAGCAGCCCCGGGGGGAAGAACACTGAAGCTTTCTTT.

J is TRBJ1-1 and V is TRBV10-3; TRBD1 aligns across 8 bases. Germline V CDR1 and CDR2: ENHRY, SYGVKD. This CDR3 spans 16 amino acids. The trim removed 3 bases at V and 3 bases at J, leaving 9 bases unmatched. The CDR3 DNA reads TGTGCCATCAGTGATGGGTCAGGGGGCTATGACACTGAAGCTTTCTTT. Amino acid sequence: CAISDGSGGYDTEAFF.

Notes on this clone: Other DNA sequences within the sample encode an identical CDR3. The chain couples TRBV5-4 to TRBJ2-7; 14 bases line up with TRBD2. Germline V gene data show CDR1 as SGHNT and CDR2 as YYREEE (reference sequence). After removal of 0 bases from V and 3 bases from J, the junction contained 2 bases not matched to a gene. The CDR3 spans 16 residues. In DNA form, the CDR3 reads TGTGCCAGCAGCTTGGGGGGGACTAGCGGGAGCTACGAGCAGTACGTC. It specifies CASSLGGTSGSYEQYV.

The chain has TRBV27 and TRBJ1-2, with 7 positions matching TRBD1. Trimming removed 5 bases from V and 2 bases from J; junction bases left unmatched: 8. The CDR3 length is 15 residues. In germline, CDR1 is MNHEY, CDR2 SMNVEV (reference sequence). This CDR3 reads CASSGGTTGNYGYTF. CDR3 bases: TGTGCCAGCAGTGGGGGCACGACAGGGAACTATGGCTACACCTTC.

The V gene is TRBV4-1, the J gene TRBJ1-2, with D uncertain. V was clipped by 3 bases and J by 2 bases, with 13 bases between them. Per the germline V gene, CDR1 is MGHRA and CDR2 is YSYEKL. There are 15 residues in the CDR3. CDR3 amino acids: CASSQARGSNYGYTF. The CDR3 DNA sequence: TGCGCCAGCAGCCAGGCCCGGGGATCCAACTATGGCTACACCTTC.

The CDR3 DNA follows: TGTGCCAGCTCACGAGGCAGTTCAAGCACTGAAGCTTTCTTT. It yields the protein CASSRGSSSTEAFF. The V and J genes are TRBV18 and TRBJ1-1; D is unclear. Per germline, CDR1 KGHSH and CDR2 LQKENI. CDR3 size: 14 residues. Trimming stripped 4 bases from V and 4 bases from J, with 13 bases between.

The chain uses TRBV6-1 and TRBJ1-1; 8 bases fit TRBD1. Germline CDR1 MNHNS, CDR2 SASEGT. This CDR3 is 14 amino acids long. After removal of 3 bases from V and 4 bases from J, the junction contained 4 bases not matched to a gene. The DNA for the CDR3 is TGTGCCAGCAGTGACAGGGGGCGCGGCACTGAAGCTTTCTTT. The encoded protein is CASSDRGRGTEAFF.

This chain connects TRBV7-9 to TRBJ1-4; D not resolved. The CDR3 runs to 14 residues. Trimming took 5 bases from V and 0 from J, leaving 7 bases between them. Germline CDR1 reads SEHNR; CDR2 reads FQNEAQ (reference sequence). The CDR3 bases are TGTGCCAGCAGCGGGAGATCAACTAATGAAAAACTGTTTTTT. This encodes CASSGRSTNEKLFF.

V gene TRBV25-1 combines with J gene TRBJ2-1; 8 nucleotides line up with TRBD2. The CDR3 is 15 residues long. Germline assignment: CDR1 MGHDK and CDR2 SYGVNS. Trimming cost V 4 bases and J 5 bases; bases outside gene matches: 7. In DNA form, the CDR3 reads TGTGCCAGCAGTGGATGGACTAGCCGGAACAATGAGCAGTTCTTC. Amino acids: CASSGWTSRNNEQFF.

This chain uses TRBV7-3 with TRBJ2-2; 7 bases are a match to TRBD1. Germline values: CDR1 SGHTA, CDR2 FQGTGA. V gave up 5 bases and J gave up 4 bases; unmatched junction bases: 1. The CDR3 is 13 residues long. The CDR3 is CASSRQGTGELFF. The CDR3 nucleotides read TGTGCCAGCAGCCGACAGGGCACCGGGGAGCTGTTTTTT.

The genes are TRBV18 and TRBJ2-3, with no clear D. This CDR3 comprises 13 residues. CDR1 and CDR2 (germline): KGHSH, LQKENI. Trimming pared 1 base from V and 3 bases from J, leaving 5 bases between. The CDR3 loop is CASSPQRTDTQYF. CDR3 coding DNA: TGTGCCAGCTCACCACAGAGAACAGATACGCAGTATTTT.

In DNA form, the CDR3 reads TGCGCCAGCAGCCAAGACGGGCAGGGGAACTATGGCTACACCTTC. It specifies CASSQDGQGNYGYTF. The chain carries TRBV4-3 and TRBJ1-2; D possibly corresponds to TRBD1 (6 bases). Germline V gives CDR1 LGHNA, CDR2 YSLEER. CDR3 length: 15 amino acids. The ends were cut back, 0 bases at V and 2 bases at J, with 10 bases in the middle.

This clone was observed a few times. The V and J genes are TRBV6-5 and TRBJ1-2; D call uncertain. Trimming took 2 bases from V and 6 from J, leaving 13 bases between them. This CDR3 spans 14 amino acids. The germline V gene encodes CDR1 MNHEY and CDR2 SVGAGI. The CDR3 DNA reads as TGTGCCAGCAGTTACGGACGGGGTGGCCATGGCTACACCTTC. It translates to CASSYGRGGHGYTF.

The chain has TRBV19 and TRBJ1-6; TRBD1 matches at 7 bases. The CDR3 has 14 residues. Germline CDR1 reads LNHDA; CDR2 reads SQIVND (reference sequence). Unmatched junction bases numbered 13, after V lost 5 bases and J lost 15 bases. DNA of the CDR3: TGTGCCAGTAGTCCCGGGACCCAGGGGGTTCGCCTCCACTTT. Amino acid sequence: CASSPGTQGVRLHF.

The rearrangement uses TRBV5-4 and TRBJ2-2; D perhaps matches TRBD2 (5 bases). Germline-derived CDR1 and CDR2 are SGHNT and YYREEE (reference sequence). V lost 5 bases to trimming and J lost 2 bases, with 16 bases between them. The CDR3 is 16 amino acids. The CDR3 bases are TGTGCCAGCAGGCCCCGGGGAGCGCCAAACACCGGGGAGCTGTTTTTT. Translated, it gives CASRPRGAPNTGELFF.

The chain couples TRBV19 to TRBJ1-3; the D is unclear. The germline V and J ends were trimmed by 5 bases and 0 bases, with 11 bases remaining between them. The CDR3 runs to 15 residues. Germline lookup yields CDR1 LNHDA and CDR2 SQIVND (reference sequence). The CDR3 here is CASSATGYSGNTIYF. The CDR3 DNA sequence: TGTGCCAGTAGTGCGACGGGTTACTCTGGAAACACCATATATTTT.

The J gene is TRBJ2-7, the V gene TRBV10-2; the D is unclear. Germline CDR1 WSHSY, CDR2 SAAADI. Between the trimmed V and J ends, which lost 5 bases and 3 bases, there was a span of 8 bases. CDR3 length equals 12 residues. For the CDR3, the DNA is TGCGCCAGCAGTTTATCGGGCTACGAGCAGTACGTC. Translation: CASSLSGYEQYV.